The 14 T cell receptor beta chains below all came from one sample that was sequenced in a study of T cells expressing NK-cell markers. TCRdb re-called the 5' RACE reads and catalogs CDR3 proteins one per entry, DNA excluded. The table counts 200,000 to 300,000 distinct CDR3 sequences; around 3.9% lies in the top ten. The sequenced sample was blood T cells: a sorted CD56 or NKG2C T cell subset, CD4+ or CD8+ T cells, or bulk PBMC T cells (not recorded which). The receptors originated from a woman between 18 and 69 years old in good health.

The chain combines TRBV20-1 with TRBJ2-5; the TCRdb D gene call, TRBD1, has no DNA to confirm it. The CDR3 loop spans 16 amino acids. Germline assignment: CDR1 DFQATT and CDR2 SNEGSKA (reference sequence). The CDR3 here is CSARDYDRGKRETQYF.

The chain couples TRBV19 to TRBJ2-2; TCRdb's assignment of TRBD1 cannot be checked, as there is no DNA. CDR1 is LNHDA and CDR2 is SQIVND in the germline V gene (reference sequence). The CDR3 has 15 residues. The CDR3 sequence: CASRETGVNTGELFF. The whole variable domain, filled in from reference TRBV19 and TRBJ2-2, reads DGGITQSPKYLFRKEGQNVTLSCEQNLNHDAMYWYRQDPGQGLRLIYYSQIVNDFQKGDIAEGYSVSREKKESFPLTVTSAQKNPTAFYLCASRETGVNTGELFFGEGSRLTVL.

This CDR3 is CASSSTGGMSNEQFF. The chain is built from TRBV7-3 and TRBJ2-1; the TCRdb call, TRBD1, lacks DNA for checking. The CDR3 extends over 15 amino acids. Looked up from germline, CDR1 is SGHTA and CDR2 is FQGTGA.

The rearrangement links TRBV4-3 to TRBJ1-2. From germline, CDR1 is LGHNA and CDR2 YSLEER. This CDR3 comprises 15 residues. The CDR3 loop reads CASSQGSQASYGYTF.

The chain recombines TRBV12-3 or TRBV12-4 with TRBJ1-2. CDR3 length: 13 residues. This chain's CDR3 is CASSDRANYGYTF.

V is TRBV27 and J is TRBJ1-6; the TRBD1 assignment by TCRdb is unverifiable without DNA. This CDR3 has 14 amino acids. Germline V gene data show CDR1 as MNHEY and CDR2 as SMNVEV (reference sequence). The CDR3 protein is CASSWDRRNSPLHF.

The chain has TRBV11-1 and TRBJ2-3; the TRBD2 assignment by TCRdb is unverifiable without DNA. CDR1 is SGHAT and CDR2 is FQDESV in the germline V gene (reference sequence). This CDR3 has 19 residues. The CDR3: CASSSRTSGGPTIGDTQYF. Complete variable domain (other parts from reference TRBV11-1 and TRBJ2-3): EAEVAQSPRYKITEKSQAVAFWCDPISGHATLYWYRQILGQGPELLVQFQDESVVDDSQLPKDRFSAERLKGVDSTLKIQPAELGDSAMYLCASSSRTSGGPTIGDTQYFGPGTRLTVL.

V and J are TRBV9 and TRBJ1-2. Germline V gives CDR1 SGDLS, CDR2 YYNGEE. The CDR3 length is 12 residues. CDR3 protein: CASSVDRSGYTF. The full variable domain, rest sourced from reference TRBV9 and TRBJ1-2, is DSGVTQTPKHLITATGQRVTLRCSPRSGDLSVYWYQQSLDQGLQFLIQYYNGEERAKGNILERFSAQQFPDLHSELNLSSLELGDSALYFCASSVDRSGYTFGSGTRLTVV.

CDR3 sequence reads: CAISGIAGEAYEQYF. The rearrangement joins TRBV10-3 to TRBJ2-7; checking the TCRdb D call of TRBD2 is not possible without DNA. This CDR3 is built from 15 residues. Germline V lookup: CDR1 ENHRY, CDR2 SYGVKD.

The gene calls are TRBV11-2 and TRBJ1-1; TCRdb picks TRBD1, but there is no DNA to check that call. This CDR3 region has 15 residues. Germline lookup yields CDR1 SGHAT and CDR2 FQNNGV. The CDR3 loop is CASSLTGGTNTEAFF.

The chain combines TRBV12-3 or TRBV12-4 with TRBJ1-1. The CDR3 has 15 residues. Here the CDR3 reads CASSLSRRGNTEAFF.

V and J are TRBV12-3 or TRBV12-4 and TRBJ2-1; the TCRdb D gene call, TRBD1, has no DNA to confirm it. This CDR3 comprises 14 residues. The CDR3 region is CASTRDRDDNEQFF.

The V call is TRBV24-1, the J call TRBJ2-2; lacking DNA, the TRBD2 call made by TCRdb goes unchecked. Germline values: CDR1 KGHDR, CDR2 SFDVKD. The CDR3 runs 14 residues. The CDR3 spells CAIHSGRAAGELFF.

The rearrangement links TRBV25-1 to TRBJ2-1. The CDR3 sequence is 16 residues long. The germline V gene has CDR1 MGHDK and CDR2 SYGVNS. The CDR3 spells CASSGYRGSSYNEQFF.